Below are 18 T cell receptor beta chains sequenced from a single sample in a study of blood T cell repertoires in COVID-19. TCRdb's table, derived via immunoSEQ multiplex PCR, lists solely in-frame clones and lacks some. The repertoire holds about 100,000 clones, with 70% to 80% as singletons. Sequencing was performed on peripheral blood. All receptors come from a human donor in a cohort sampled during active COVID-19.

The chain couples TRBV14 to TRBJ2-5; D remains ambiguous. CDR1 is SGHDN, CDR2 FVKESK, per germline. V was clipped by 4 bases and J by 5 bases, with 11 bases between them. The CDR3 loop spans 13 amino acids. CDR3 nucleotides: TGTGCCAGCAGCCGGAATCCCGGGGAGACCCAGTACTTC. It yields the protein CASSRNPGETQYF. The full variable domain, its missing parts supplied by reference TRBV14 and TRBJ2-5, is EAGVTQFPSHSVIEKGQTVTLRCDPISGHDNLYWYRRVMGKEIKFLLHFVKESKQDESGMPNNRFLAERTGGTYSTLKVQPAELEDSGVYFCASSRNPGETQYFGPGTRLLVL.

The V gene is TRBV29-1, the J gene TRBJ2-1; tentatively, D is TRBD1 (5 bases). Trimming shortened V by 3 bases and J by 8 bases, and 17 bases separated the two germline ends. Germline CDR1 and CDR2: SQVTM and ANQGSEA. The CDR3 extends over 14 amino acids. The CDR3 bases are TGCAGCGTTGAGGTTGGGCAGGGTATCGATGAGCAGTTCTTC. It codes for CSVEVGQGIDEQFF.

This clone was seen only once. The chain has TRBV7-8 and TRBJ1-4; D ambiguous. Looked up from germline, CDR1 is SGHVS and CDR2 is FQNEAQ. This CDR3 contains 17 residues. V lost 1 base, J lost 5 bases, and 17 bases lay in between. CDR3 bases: TGTGCCAGCAGCTTAGGGCGGCGACGAGGGATGAATGAAAAACTGTTTTTT. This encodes CASSLGRRRGMNEKLFF.

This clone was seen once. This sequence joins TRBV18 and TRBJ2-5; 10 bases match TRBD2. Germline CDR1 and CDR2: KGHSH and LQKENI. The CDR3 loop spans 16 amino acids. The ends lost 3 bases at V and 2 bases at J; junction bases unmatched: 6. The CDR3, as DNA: TGTGCCAGCTCACCTCCCATACTAGCGGGGCAAGAGACCCAGTACTTC. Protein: CASSPPILAGQETQYF.

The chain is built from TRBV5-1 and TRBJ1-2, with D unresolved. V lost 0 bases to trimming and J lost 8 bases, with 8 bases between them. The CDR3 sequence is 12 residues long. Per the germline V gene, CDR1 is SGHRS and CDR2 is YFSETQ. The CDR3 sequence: CASSLDWLGYTF. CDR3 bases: TGCGCCAGCAGCTTGGACTGGTTGGGCTACACCTTC.

CDR3 sequence reads: CASSLAPRLAGVSDTQYF. The CDR3 coding sequence is TGTGCCAGCAGCTTAGCTCCCCGCCTAGCGGGAGTGTCGGATACGCAGTATTTT. The chain uses TRBV13 and TRBJ2-3; 10 nucleotides line up with TRBD2. V was pared by 1 base and J by 6 bases, with 13 bases of the junction left unmatched. This CDR3 is built from 18 residues. CDR1 and CDR2 (germline): PRHDT, FYEKMQ (reference sequence).

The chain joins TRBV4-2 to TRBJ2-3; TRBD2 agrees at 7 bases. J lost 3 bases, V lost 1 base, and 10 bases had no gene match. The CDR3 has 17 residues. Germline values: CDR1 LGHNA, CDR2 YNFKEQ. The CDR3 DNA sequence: TGTGCCAGCAGCCAAGGCCCCGGCGGGAGTGGGACAGATACGCAGTATTTT. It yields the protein CASSQGPGGSGTDTQYF.

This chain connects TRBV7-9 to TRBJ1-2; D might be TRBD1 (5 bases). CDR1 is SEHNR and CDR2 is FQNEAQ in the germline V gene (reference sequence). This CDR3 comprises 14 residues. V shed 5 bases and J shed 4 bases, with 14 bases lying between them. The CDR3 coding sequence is TGTGCCAGCAGCGTGATGGGGCAGGGCTATGGCTACACCTTC. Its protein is CASSVMGQGYGYTF. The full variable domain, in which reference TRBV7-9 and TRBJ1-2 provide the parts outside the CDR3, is DTGVSQNPRHKITKRGQNVTFRCDPISEHNRLYWYRQTLGQGPEFLTYFQNEAQLEKSRLLSDRFSAERPKGSFSTLEIQRTEQGDSAMYLCASSVMGQGYGYTFGSGTRLTVV.

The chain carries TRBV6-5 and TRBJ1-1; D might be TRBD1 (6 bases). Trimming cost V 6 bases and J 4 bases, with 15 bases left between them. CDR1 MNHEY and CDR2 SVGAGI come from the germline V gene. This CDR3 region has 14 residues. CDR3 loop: CASSPDSLGTEAFF. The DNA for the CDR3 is TGTGCCAGCAGCCCGGACAGCTTGGGCACTGAAGCTTTCTTT.

CDR3 loop: CAISETATSGKLKNTGELFF. In DNA form, the CDR3 reads TGTGCCATCAGTGAGACAGCGACTAGCGGGAAGTTAAAGAACACCGGGGAGCTGTTTTTT. The chain joins TRBV10-3 to TRBJ2-2; TRBD2 matches at 11 bases. J was trimmed by 1 base and V by 2 bases; bases with no gene match: 12. The CDR3 sequence is 20 residues long. The germline V gene encodes CDR1 ENHRY and CDR2 SYGVKD.

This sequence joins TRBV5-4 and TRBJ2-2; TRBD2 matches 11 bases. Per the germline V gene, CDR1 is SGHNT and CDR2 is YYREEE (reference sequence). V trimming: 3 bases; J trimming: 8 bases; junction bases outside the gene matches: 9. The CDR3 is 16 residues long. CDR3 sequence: CASSSTSGSGWGELFF. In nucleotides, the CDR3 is TGTGCCAGCAGCTCTACTAGCGGGAGCGGTTGGGGGGAGCTGTTTTTT.

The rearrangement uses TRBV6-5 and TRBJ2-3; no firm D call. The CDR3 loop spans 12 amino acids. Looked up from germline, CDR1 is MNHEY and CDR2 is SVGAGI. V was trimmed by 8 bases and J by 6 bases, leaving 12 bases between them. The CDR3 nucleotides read TGTGCCAGCGCCGCGTCAGCGGATACGCAGTATTTT. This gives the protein CASAASADTQYF.

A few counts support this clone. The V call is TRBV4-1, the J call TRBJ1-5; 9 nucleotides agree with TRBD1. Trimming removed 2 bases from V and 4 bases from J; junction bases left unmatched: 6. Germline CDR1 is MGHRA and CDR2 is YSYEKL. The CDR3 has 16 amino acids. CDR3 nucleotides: TGCGCCAGCAGCCAACCCACAGGGGGCAGAAATCAGCCCCAGCATTTT. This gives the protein CASSQPTGGRNQPQHF.

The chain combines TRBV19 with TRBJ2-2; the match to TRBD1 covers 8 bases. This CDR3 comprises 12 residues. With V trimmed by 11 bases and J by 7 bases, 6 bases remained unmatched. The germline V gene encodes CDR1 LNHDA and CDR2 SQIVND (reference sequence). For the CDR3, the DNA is TGTGCCTCGGACAGGGAGGTCGGGGAGCTGTTTTTT. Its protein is CASDREVGELFF.

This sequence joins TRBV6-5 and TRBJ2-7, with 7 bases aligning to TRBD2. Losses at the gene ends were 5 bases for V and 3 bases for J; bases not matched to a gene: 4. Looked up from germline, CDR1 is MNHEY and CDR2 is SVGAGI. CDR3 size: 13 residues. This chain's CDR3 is CASSLSGNYEQYF. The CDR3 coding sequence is TGTGCCAGCAGTCTAAGCGGGAACTACGAGCAGTACTTC.

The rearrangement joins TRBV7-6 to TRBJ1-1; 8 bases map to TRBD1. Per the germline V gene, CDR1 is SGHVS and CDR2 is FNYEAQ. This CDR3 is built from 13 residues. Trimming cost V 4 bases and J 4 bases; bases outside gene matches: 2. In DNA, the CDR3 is TGTGCCAGCAGCTCACAGGGGGGCACTGAAGCTTTCTTT. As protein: CASSSQGGTEAFF.

CDR3 DNA sequence: TGTGCCAGCAGGGAGACTAGCGGTGCCTCCTACGAGCAGTACTTC. As protein: CASRETSGASYEQYF. The chain joins TRBV2 to TRBJ2-7; the match to TRBD2 covers 9 bases. With 6 bases clipped from V and 0 bases from J, the junction kept 6 bases outside the gene matches. The CDR3 sequence is 15 residues long. Germline V gene sequence: CDR1 SNHLY, CDR2 FYNNEI. The variable domain in full, completed from reference TRBV2 and TRBJ2-7, reads EPEVTQTPSHQVTQMGQEVILRCVPISNHLYFYWYRQILGQKVEFLVSFYNNEISEKSEIFDDQFSVERPDGSNFTLKIRSTKLEDSAMYFCASRETSGASYEQYFGPGTRLTVT.

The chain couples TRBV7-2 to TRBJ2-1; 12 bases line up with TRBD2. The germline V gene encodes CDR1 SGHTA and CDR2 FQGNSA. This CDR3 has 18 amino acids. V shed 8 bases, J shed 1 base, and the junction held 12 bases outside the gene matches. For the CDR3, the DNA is TGTGCCAGCGGGGTAGGCCTAGCGGGAGGGTCGTCCTACAATGAGCAGTTCTTC. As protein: CASGVGLAGGSSYNEQFF.